This T cell receptor (beta chain) comes out of a study of blood T cell repertoires in COVID-19. Study information: The United States, Italy and Spain were the sources of the acute and convalescent COVID-19 samples. PBMCs, B-cell-depleted T cells, or T cells provided the cDNA or gDNA that made up the material.

This clone was seen once. Authors' analysis steps: The assay estimated nucleated cells by amplifying reference gene primers. TCRdb keeps only in-frame clones here, not all; method: immunoSEQ multiplex PCR. V, J and clone size are those of that table, while D and trimming were read from the DNA. This table has 240,000 or so clones, approximately 86% appearing once. V dropped 6 bases and J dropped 6; count of bases not matched to a gene: 9. The CDR3 consists of 15 residues. Germline V gene sequence: CDR1 GTSNPN, CDR2 SVGIG (reference sequence). The chain employs TRBV30 and TRBJ1-6; 9 bases align to TRBD1. This clonotype was obtained from a woman aged 25 to 39 with acute or convalescent COVID-19. The sample consisted of peripheral blood. This CDR3 is CACVGQGIGNSPLHF. The CDR3 DNA reads as TGTGCCTGCGTCGGACAGGGGATTGGTAATTCACCCCTCCACTTT.